Described below is a single T cell receptor beta chain sequence and its context. The data originate from a study of T cells in tuberculosis. The length of the CDR3 is 15 residues. With V trimmed by 3 bases and J by 0 bases, 4 bases remained unmatched. Germline-derived CDR1 and CDR2 are MNHEY and SMNVEV (reference sequence). Sequenced by immunoSEQ multiplex PCR; TCRdb stores in-frame clones only, minus some. The sample shows around 33,000 clones, 80% to 95% of them seen only once. Material: PBMCs. This sequence was found in a donor between 10 and 35 years old with latent tuberculosis or without tuberculosis infection. Some clones in this sample may be carry-over from other donors' samples. The chain uses TRBV27 and TRBJ2-5; 7 bases are a match to TRBD2. The CDR3 region has the DNA TGTGCCAGCAGTTTCGCTAGCGGTTACCAAGAGACCCAGTACTTC. Amino acid sequence: CASSFASGYQETQYF.